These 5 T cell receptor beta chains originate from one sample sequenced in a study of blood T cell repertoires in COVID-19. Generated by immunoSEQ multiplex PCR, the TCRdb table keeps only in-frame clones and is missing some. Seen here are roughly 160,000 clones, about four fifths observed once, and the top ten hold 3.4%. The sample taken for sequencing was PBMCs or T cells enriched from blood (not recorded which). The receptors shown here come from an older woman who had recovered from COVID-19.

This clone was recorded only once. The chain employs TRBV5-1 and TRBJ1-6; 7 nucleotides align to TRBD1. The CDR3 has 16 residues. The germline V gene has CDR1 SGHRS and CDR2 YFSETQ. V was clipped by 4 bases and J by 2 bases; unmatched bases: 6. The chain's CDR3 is CASSPRQGAYNSPLHF. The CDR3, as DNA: TGCGCCAGCAGCCCCAGGCAGGGGGCCTATAATTCACCCCTCCACTTT.

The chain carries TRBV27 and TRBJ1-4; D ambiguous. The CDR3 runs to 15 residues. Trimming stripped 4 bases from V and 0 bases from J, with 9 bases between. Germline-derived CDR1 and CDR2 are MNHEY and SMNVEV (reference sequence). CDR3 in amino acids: CASSSGNPTNEKLFF. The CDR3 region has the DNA TGTGCCAGCAGTTCCGGGAACCCAACTAATGAAAAACTGTTTTTT.

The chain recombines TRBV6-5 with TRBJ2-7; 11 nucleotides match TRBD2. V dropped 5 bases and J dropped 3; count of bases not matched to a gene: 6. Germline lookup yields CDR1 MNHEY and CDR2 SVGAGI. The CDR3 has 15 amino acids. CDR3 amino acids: CASSPTSGASYEQYF. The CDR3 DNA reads TGTGCCAGCAGTCCGACTAGCGGGGCTAGCTACGAGCAGTACTTC.

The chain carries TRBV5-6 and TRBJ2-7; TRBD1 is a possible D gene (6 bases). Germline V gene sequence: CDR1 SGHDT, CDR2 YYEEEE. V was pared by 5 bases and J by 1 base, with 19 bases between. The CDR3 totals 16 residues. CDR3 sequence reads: CASSLFTGIRSYEQYF. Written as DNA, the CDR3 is TGTGCCAGCAGTTTGTTTACAGGGATTAGATCCTACGAGCAGTACTTC. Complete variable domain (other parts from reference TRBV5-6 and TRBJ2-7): DAGVTQSPTHLIKTRGQQVTLRCSPKSGHDTVSWYQQALGQGPQFIFQYYEEEERQRGNFPDRFSGHQFPNYSSELNVNALLLGDSALYLCASSLFTGIRSYEQYFGPGTRLTVT.

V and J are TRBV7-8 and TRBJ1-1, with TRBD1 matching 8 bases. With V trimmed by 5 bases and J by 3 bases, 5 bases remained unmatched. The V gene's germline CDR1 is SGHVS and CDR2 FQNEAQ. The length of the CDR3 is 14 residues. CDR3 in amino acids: CASSIGTGHTEAFF. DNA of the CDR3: TGTGCCAGCAGCATAGGGACAGGACACACTGAAGCTTTCTTT. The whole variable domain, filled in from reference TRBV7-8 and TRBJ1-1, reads GAGVSQSPRYKVAKRGQDVALRCDPISGHVSLFWYQQALGQGPEFLTYFQNEAQLDKSGLPSDRFFAERPEGSVSTLKIQRTQQEDSAVYLCASSIGTGHTEAFFGQGTRLTVV.